The next 20 T cell receptor beta chains were all read from a single sample in a study of T cells in localized non-small cell lung cancer. Produced via immunoSEQ multiplex PCR; TCRdb's table is partial and in-frame only. The data show around 29,000 clones, roughly 87% seen once. The sample in question was peripheral blood, obtained before any cancer treatment. All receptors come from a woman aged 35 to 69 with stage I lung adenocarcinoma.

The J gene is TRBJ2-5, the V gene TRBV27, with D possibly TRBD1 on 6 matching bases. The germline gives CDR1 MNHEY, CDR2 SMNVEV (reference sequence). The CDR3 length is 14 residues. Trimming shortened V by 2 bases and J by 2 bases, and 9 bases separated the two germline ends. CDR3 nucleotides: TGTGCCAGCAGTTTAAAACAGGGACAAGAGACCCAGTACTTC. Amino acid sequence: CASSLKQGQETQYF.

V and J are TRBV18 and TRBJ2-7; maybe TRBD1 (7 bases). Trimming shortened V by 5 bases and J by 3 bases, and 11 bases separated the two germline ends. This CDR3 is 13 amino acids long. Germline V CDR1 and CDR2: KGHSH, LQKENI. CDR3 sequence (DNA): TGTGCCAGCTCAGCGGGACAGCGCTACGAGCAGTACTTC. It translates to CASSAGQRYEQYF.

The chain couples TRBV15 to TRBJ1-2; 7 nucleotides agree with TRBD1. The CDR3 has 15 residues. V dropped 3 bases and J dropped 2; count of bases not matched to a gene: 6. Germline CDR1 LNHNV, CDR2 YYDKDF (reference sequence). DNA of the CDR3: TGTGCCACCAGCAGGACAGGGATCGGGAACTATGGCTACACCTTC. Translated, it gives CATSRTGIGNYGYTF.

The CDR3 DNA reads TGTGCCAGCAGTTCGTTTCGTGACAGGGAGAATAACTATGGCTACACCTTC. This sequence encodes CASSSFRDRENNYGYTF. The chain combines TRBV27 with TRBJ1-2, with 7 positions matching TRBD1. The CDR3 has 17 residues. The germline V gene encodes CDR1 MNHEY and CDR2 SMNVEV (reference sequence). After removal of 4 bases from V and 1 base from J, the junction contained 12 bases not matched to a gene.

This chain links TRBV5-1 with TRBJ1-1; no clear D gene. CDR3 length: 14 amino acids. Trimming took off 0 bases at V and 0 bases at J, with 6 bases between the two ends. Germline V gene data show CDR1 as SGHRS and CDR2 as YFSETQ. The CDR3 coding sequence is TGCGCCAGCAGCTTGGACGTCATGAACACTGAAGCTTTCTTT. This encodes CASSLDVMNTEAFF. Supplemented by reference TRBV5-1 and TRBJ1-1, the full variable domain reads KAGVTQTPRYLIKTRGQQVTLSCSPISGHRSVSWYQQTPGQGLQFLFEYFSETQRNKGNFPGRFSGRQFSNSRSEMNVSTLELGDSALYLCASSLDVMNTEAFFGQGTRLTVV.

This clone appeared once. Here the CDR3 DNA reads TGTGCCAGCAGCGGGACTAGCGGGAGGGCTGGGGCCAACGTCCTGACTTTC. Its protein is CASSGTSGRAGANVLTF. The V call is TRBV5-6, the J call TRBJ2-6; 16 bases are a match to TRBD2. CDR1 is SGHDT, CDR2 YYEEEE, per germline. The CDR3 length is 17 residues. V trimming: 4 bases; J trimming: 2 bases; junction bases outside the gene matches: 0.

The J gene is TRBJ1-1, the V gene TRBV27; 7 nucleotides align to TRBD1. The CDR3 runs to 14 residues. Germline V lookup: CDR1 MNHEY, CDR2 SMNVEV (reference sequence). Germline trimming cut 6 bases from V and 0 bases from J; bases unmatched to any gene: 4. In DNA form, the CDR3 reads TGTGCCAGCAGGCTCCAGGGGGTGAACACTGAAGCTTTCTTT. This codes for CASRLQGVNTEAFF.

On this clone itself: One end of the junction varies from germline; a read error may be responsible. This sequence joins TRBV5-6 and TRBJ2-1; the match to TRBD2 covers 10 bases. The CDR3 totals 16 residues. Germline lookup yields CDR1 SGHDT and CDR2 YYEEEE. The CDR3 here is CASSSWTSGSDNEQFF. In nucleotides, the CDR3 is TGTGCCAGCAGCTCCTGGACTAGCGGCTCCGACAATGAGCAGTTCTTC.

The chain employs TRBV7-2 and TRBJ2-3; D is possibly TRBD2 (6 bases). Per the germline V gene, CDR1 is SGHTA and CDR2 is FQGNSA. Trimming took off 5 bases at V and 1 base at J, with 16 bases between the two ends. This CDR3 spans 16 amino acids. CDR3 DNA sequence: TGTGCCAGCAGCGCAACCGGCGGGGTCCGCACAGATACGCAGTATTTT. It encodes CASSATGGVRTDTQYF.

The J gene is TRBJ1-1, the V gene TRBV6-5; no reliable D call. The CDR3 loop spans 15 amino acids. CDR1 MNHEY and CDR2 SVGAGI come from the germline V gene. V dropped 0 bases and J dropped 3 bases, with 11 bases sitting between them. The CDR3 bases are TGTGCCAGCAGTTACTCCCTAAGACTACACACTGAAGCTTTCTTT. Protein sequence: CASSYSLRLHTEAFF.

The chain recombines TRBV5-4 with TRBJ2-5, with D uncertain. V lost 9 bases and J 5 bases, leaving 11 bases between the germline ends. CDR1 and CDR2 (germline): SGHNT, YYREEE (reference sequence). The CDR3 has 11 amino acids. The CDR3 DNA reads TGTGCCACCTGGCTCGGGGAGACCCAGTACTTC. This sequence encodes CATWLGETQYF.

The chain couples TRBV5-6 to TRBJ2-6; D might be TRBD1 (6 bases). Germline V gene data show CDR1 as SGHDT and CDR2 as YYEEEE. The ends were cut back, 3 bases at V and 0 bases at J, with 19 bases in the middle. The length of the CDR3 is 19 residues. Written as DNA, the CDR3 is TGTGCCAGCAGCTATTCACACAGGGCCTCGAGCTCTGGGGCCAACGTCCTGACTTTC. It specifies CASSYSHRASSSGANVLTF. The whole variable domain, filled in from reference TRBV5-6 and TRBJ2-6, reads DAGVTQSPTHLIKTRGQQVTLRCSPKSGHDTVSWYQQALGQGPQFIFQYYEEEERQRGNFPDRFSGHQFPNYSSELNVNALLLGDSALYLCASSYSHRASSSGANVLTFGAGSRLTVL.

V and J are TRBV5-1 and TRBJ1-1; D unresolved. The germline V gene encodes CDR1 SGHRS and CDR2 YFSETQ. The V and J ends lost 1 base and 1 base respectively, with 8 bases between them. The CDR3 covers 14 residues. The CDR3, as DNA: TGCGCCAGCAGCTTGAACCAGCCGAACACTGAAGCTTTCTTT. Its protein is CASSLNQPNTEAFF.

The V gene is TRBV18, the J gene TRBJ2-2; a weak D match, TRBD2 (6 bases). The ends were cut back, 1 base at V and 6 bases at J, with 9 bases in the middle. In germline, CDR1 is KGHSH, CDR2 LQKENI. The CDR3 runs 14 residues. CDR3 in amino acids: CASSPQEGPGELFF. As DNA, the CDR3 is TGTGCCAGCTCACCACAGGAGGGTCCCGGGGAGCTGTTTTTT.

The rearrangement joins TRBV19 to TRBJ1-3; D not certain. Germline CDR1 reads LNHDA; CDR2 reads SQIVND (reference sequence). V lost 5 bases and J 5 bases, leaving 16 bases between the germline ends. The CDR3 length is 15 residues. The DNA of the CDR3 is TGTGCCAGTAGTGGCAGTCCGTCCTTCCGAAACACCATATATTTT. It encodes CASSGSPSFRNTIYF. Together with reference TRBV19 and TRBJ1-3, the CDR3 gives the full variable domain: DGGITQSPKYLFRKEGQNVTLSCEQNLNHDAMYWYRQDPGQGLRLIYYSQIVNDFQKGDIAEGYSVSREKKESFPLTVTSAQKNPTAFYLCASSGSPSFRNTIYFGEGSWLTVV.

This clone was seen more than once but under ten times. The rearrangement links TRBV5-6 to TRBJ1-1; D might be TRBD1 (5 bases). The CDR3 covers 13 residues. The germline V gene encodes CDR1 SGHDT and CDR2 YYEEEE. Trimming took off 0 bases at V and 8 bases at J, with 11 bases between the two ends. The CDR3 protein is CASSLAGGDEAFF. CDR3 nucleotide sequence: TGTGCCAGCAGCTTGGCCGGGGGGGACGAAGCTTTCTTT. The variable domain in full, completed from reference TRBV5-6 and TRBJ1-1, reads DAGVTQSPTHLIKTRGQQVTLRCSPKSGHDTVSWYQQALGQGPQFIFQYYEEEERQRGNFPDRFSGHQFPNYSSELNVNALLLGDSALYLCASSLAGGDEAFFGQGTRLTVV.

This clone was picked up one time. V is TRBV6-6 and J is TRBJ1-5; no clear D gene. The CDR3 covers 12 residues. CDR1 and CDR2 from the germline V gene are MNHNY and SVGAGI (reference sequence). V lost 6 bases, J lost 6 bases, and 9 bases lay in between. The CDR3 DNA reads TGTGCCAGCAGCACTAGGAGTCAGCCCCAGCATTTT. This translates into CASSTRSQPQHF.

This rearrangement joins TRBV5-6 to TRBJ1-1; D is undetermined. CDR3 length: 12 amino acids. Looked up from germline, CDR1 is SGHDT and CDR2 is YYEEEE. V was pared by 2 bases and J by 0 bases, with 2 bases between. CDR3 DNA sequence: TGTGCCAGCAGCTTAGTGAACACTGAAGCTTTCTTT. Amino acids: CASSLVNTEAFF.

The chain combines TRBV5-1 with TRBJ2-7, with 7 bases matching TRBD1. Germline assignment: CDR1 SGHRS and CDR2 YFSETQ. The J segment lost 0 bases and the V segment lost 4 bases, leaving 7 bases of the junction unmatched. The CDR3 totals 15 residues. CDR3 region: CASSPGTANSYEQYF. The CDR3 bases are TGCGCCAGCAGCCCCGGGACAGCTAACTCCTACGAGCAGTACTTC.

The chain carries TRBV7-6 and TRBJ1-1; 9 bases agree with TRBD1. Germline loops: CDR1 SGHVS, CDR2 FNYEAQ. CDR3 length equals 15 residues. The V gene end was trimmed by 3 bases and the J gene end by 0 bases; junction bases not matched to a gene: 2. Here the CDR3 reads CASSFTGGMNTEAFF. The CDR3 DNA is TGTGCCAGCAGCTTTACAGGGGGCATGAACACTGAAGCTTTCTTT.